The table lists the clone carrying this T cell receptor beta chain with a count of one. Its antigen remains unknown. TCRdb's copy holds only in-frame clones and misses some; the assay was immunoSEQ multiplex PCR. Among roughly 10,000 clones, roughly 81% were seen once, and the ten largest hold approximately 36%. This sample was included in a study of OX40 agonist ivuxolimab in advanced cancers. Overall study: Participants averaged approximately 65 years of age (range about 23 to 80) and were less than 85% male. Prior checkpoint blockade (anti-PD-1, anti-PD-L1 or anti-CTLA-4) was permitted; about 40% had it. Partial responses were achieved by three patients, one with hepatocellular carcinoma and two with cutaneous melanoma. General study results and limits: There were, on average, more expanded clones in CD8+ T cells than in CD4+.

CDR3 length: 14 residues. The germline V gene encodes CDR1 SNHLY and CDR2 FYNNEI. V lost 5 bases to trimming and J lost 11 bases, with 19 bases between them. This material consisted of CD4+ or CD8+ T cells sorted from blood, taken in a trial of the OX40 agonist ivuxolimab. V is TRBV2 and J is TRBJ1-5; D unclear. The sequence came from an adult with an advanced solid tumor such as melanoma, head and neck, liver or kidney cancer. The chain's CDR3 is CASSTGLKQQTQHF. The DNA for the CDR3 is TGTGCCAGCAGTACCGGGCTTAAACAGCAGACCCAGCATTTT.